This entry lists 10 T cell receptor beta chains sequenced from one sample in a study of blood T cell repertoires in COVID-19. Assay used: immunoSEQ multiplex PCR; TCRdb lists only in-frame clones, some missing. The table has over 150,000 clones, almost 85% seen once. Sequencing input: peripheral blood. All receptors come from a human donor with acute or convalescent COVID-19. The donor label of this sample is uncertain.

This chain links TRBV5-4 with TRBJ1-5, with D possibly TRBD1 on 6 matching bases. Trimming took off 4 bases at V and 2 bases at J, with 16 bases between the two ends. CDR3 length equals 16 residues. CDR1 is SGHNT, CDR2 YYREEE, per germline (reference sequence). CDR3 nucleotides: TGTGCCAGCAGCCTCGGAGGCGCAGGGGGCAATCAGCCCCAGCATTTT. Its protein product is CASSLGGAGGNQPQHF.

V usage is TRBV5-1 and J usage is TRBJ2-7; a possible D gene is TRBD2 (6 bases). The germline V gene encodes CDR1 SGHRS and CDR2 YFSETQ. Trimming pared 4 bases from V and 6 bases from J, leaving 20 bases between. CDR3 length: 15 amino acids. In nucleotides, the CDR3 is TGCGCCAGCAGCCCGGGGCGGGGCACCCCAGGCGAGCAGTACTTC. This codes for CASSPGRGTPGEQYF.

CDR3 loop: CAGSDLPGQSSGANVLTF. In DNA form, the CDR3 reads TGTGCCGGATCCGATCTTCCGGGACAATCCTCTGGGGCCAACGTCCTGACTTTC. The rearrangement joins TRBV30 to TRBJ2-6, with TRBD1 as a possible D gene (6 bases). The V and J ends lost 8 bases and 0 bases respectively, with 23 bases between them. The CDR3 is 18 amino acids. Per the germline V gene, CDR1 is GTSNPN and CDR2 is SVGIG (reference sequence).

The CDR3 here is CATSRDRTSYEQYF. As DNA, the CDR3 is TGTGCCACCAGCAGAGATAGGACTAGCTACGAGCAGTACTTC. The V gene is TRBV15, the J gene TRBJ2-7; 7 bases align to TRBD2. The CDR3 is 14 amino acids. Germline-derived CDR1 and CDR2 are LNHNV and YYDKDF (reference sequence). The junction had 2 bases not matched to a gene; V was cut back by 0 bases and J by 3 bases.

This clone was counted between two and nine times. The genes are TRBV30 and TRBJ2-7, with a tentative D call TRBD1 (6 bases). This CDR3 is 13 amino acids long. The V end was cut by 4 bases, the J end by 5 bases, with 15 bases between. Germline V gene sequence: CDR1 GTSNPN, CDR2 SVGIG (reference sequence). The CDR3 spells CAWTHGQGNEQYF. CDR3 sequence (DNA): TGTGCCTGGACCCACGGTCAGGGGAACGAGCAGTACTTC.

This clone was recorded only once. The chain links TRBV7-9 to TRBJ2-3, with D possibly TRBD2 on 5 matching bases. Germline lookup yields CDR1 SEHNR and CDR2 FQNEAQ (reference sequence). This CDR3 has 15 residues. The germline V and J ends were trimmed by 1 base and 1 base, with 9 bases remaining between them. CDR3 region: CASSLGERGTDTQYF. DNA for the CDR3: TGTGCCAGCAGCTTAGGGGAGAGGGGCACAGATACGCAGTATTTT.

The genes are TRBV19 and TRBJ1-1; TRBD1 aligns across 10 bases. CDR1 and CDR2 (germline): LNHDA, SQIVND (reference sequence). The CDR3 is 16 residues long. J was trimmed by 0 bases and V by 7 bases; bases with no gene match: 8. The CDR3 spells CASNPGQGGLNTEAFF. In DNA, the CDR3 is TGTGCCAGTAACCCCGGACAGGGGGGTCTGAACACTGAAGCTTTCTTT.

This clone occurred once. The rearrangement links TRBV6-5 to TRBJ2-7; 7 positions match TRBD2. The CDR3 sequence is 13 residues long. Looked up from germline, CDR1 is MNHEY and CDR2 is SVGAGI. V was pared by 5 bases and J by 9 bases, with 10 bases of the junction left unmatched. The CDR3 nucleotides read TGTGCCAGCAGTCCCCCTGGGGGGGGAGGGCAGTACTTC. Residues: CASSPPGGGGQYF.

V gene TRBV19 combines with J gene TRBJ1-3, with D unclear. The CDR3 runs to 15 residues. The germline gives CDR1 LNHDA, CDR2 SQIVND (reference sequence). V lost 5 bases, J lost 0 bases, and 11 bases lay in between. CDR3 in DNA: TGTGCCAGTAGTTCGAACGGTGCCTCTGGAAACACCATATATTTT. It translates to CASSSNGASGNTIYF.

This clone has more than one count but fewer than ten. This chain uses TRBV29-1 with TRBJ2-5; the D gene is possibly TRBD1 (5 bases). The CDR3 loop spans 14 amino acids. Germline V CDR1 and CDR2: SQVTM, ANQGSEA. Trimming left V 5 bases short and J 5 bases short, with 18 bases between. CDR3 coding DNA: TGCAGCGTTCCCCCGTGGGGTGGGGCCGAGACCCAGTACTTC. Its protein product is CSVPPWGGAETQYF.